Below are 30 T cell receptor beta chains sequenced from a single sample in a study of identifying expanded T cells in peripheral blood. Only in-frame clones appear in the TCRdb table, and some are missing; sequencing was by immunoSEQ multiplex PCR. Of around 68,000 clones in the sample, more than 75% are singletons; the top ten hold less than 5.5%. Material for sequencing was blood. The source is a person aged 18 to 75 in good health.

This sequence joins TRBV29-1 and TRBJ2-1; 13 positions match TRBD2. The germline V gene has CDR1 SQVTM and CDR2 ANQGSEA. V lost 3 bases, J lost 4 bases, and 12 bases stayed unmatched. This CDR3 has 18 residues. The CDR3 region is CSVEPLEGLAGTYNEQFF. The DNA of the CDR3 is TGCAGCGTTGAGCCCCTCGAGGGACTAGCGGGAACATACAATGAGCAGTTCTTC.

The chain links TRBV18 to TRBJ2-3; 9 bases match TRBD2. CDR3 length equals 16 residues. Trimming at V came to 5 bases and at J to 1 base, leaving 7 bases not matched to a gene. CDR1 KGHSH and CDR2 LQKENI come from the germline V gene. DNA of the CDR3: TGTGCCAGCTCATTGACTAGCGGAGGGGGCACAGATACGCAGTATTTT. This sequence encodes CASSLTSGGGTDTQYF.

This sequence joins TRBV28 and TRBJ1-5, with D uncertain. The V gene's germline CDR1 is MDHEN and CDR2 SYDVKM. The length of the CDR3 is 14 residues. Trimming took off 2 bases at V and 2 bases at J, with 7 bases between the two ends. The CDR3 loop is CASSLPIRNQPQHF. In DNA, the CDR3 is TGTGCCAGCAGTTTACCGATTCGCAATCAGCCCCAGCATTTT.

V is TRBV6-5 and J is TRBJ2-2; a possible D gene is TRBD2 (5 bases). This CDR3 comprises 14 residues. Germline values: CDR1 MNHEY, CDR2 SVGAGI. The V end was cut by 7 bases, the J end by 7 bases, with 16 bases between. For the CDR3, the DNA is TGTGCCAGCACTCAGAGGCCCCGGGGCGGGGAGCTGTTTTTT. This sequence encodes CASTQRPRGGELFF.

The chain recombines TRBV5-4 with TRBJ1-1, with D perhaps matching TRBD1 (6 bases). Germline CDR1 reads SGHNT; CDR2 reads YYREEE (reference sequence). This CDR3 has 14 amino acids. Trimming pared 2 bases from V and 5 bases from J, leaving 13 bases between. This CDR3 is CASSFPGVRTEAFF. The DNA for the CDR3 is TGTGCCAGCAGCTTCCCAGGGGTAAGGACTGAAGCTTTCTTT.

The chain links TRBV5-6 to TRBJ2-5, with D perhaps TRBD1 (6 bases). Germline V gene sequence: CDR1 SGHDT, CDR2 YYEEEE. This CDR3 comprises 16 residues. Trimming cost V 3 bases and J 5 bases, with 20 bases left between them. The CDR3 nucleotides are TGTGCCAGCAGCTCGACAGGCCGCAGGGATTCGGAGACCCAGTACTTC. As protein: CASSSTGRRDSETQYF.

The V gene is TRBV10-3, the J gene TRBJ1-1; D is uncertain. This CDR3 spans 14 amino acids. The germline CDR1 and CDR2 sequences are ENHRY and SYGVKD. Trimming stripped 8 bases from V and 3 bases from J, with 16 bases between. CDR3 residues: CAIGRSSMDTEAFF. CDR3 in DNA: TGTGCCATCGGGCGGAGCTCGATGGACACTGAAGCTTTCTTT.

The chain combines TRBV4-1 with TRBJ2-3; 8 positions match TRBD2. The junction had 10 bases not matched to a gene; V was cut back by 4 bases and J by 1 base. The CDR3 has 17 residues. The germline V gene encodes CDR1 MGHRA and CDR2 YSYEKL. CDR3 region: CASSLGWAGGRTDTQYF. The CDR3 DNA reads TGCGCCAGCAGCCTAGGATGGGCGGGGGGCCGCACAGATACGCAGTATTTT.

This chain uses TRBV4-2 with TRBJ2-7; 9 nucleotides agree with TRBD1. The trim removed 4 bases at V and 3 bases at J, leaving 4 bases unmatched. The V gene's germline CDR1 is LGHNA and CDR2 YNFKEQ. The CDR3 spans 14 residues. The CDR3 here is CASSRNRGLYEQYF. As DNA, the CDR3 is TGTGCCAGCAGCCGCAACAGGGGGCTCTACGAGCAGTACTTC.

V is TRBV28 and J is TRBJ2-7; 10 nucleotides line up with TRBD1. CDR1 is MDHEN and CDR2 is SYDVKM in the germline V gene. This CDR3 region has 14 residues. With 4 bases clipped from V and 9 bases from J, the junction kept 9 bases outside the gene matches. The CDR3: CASSSGTGAKGQYF. The CDR3 nucleotides are TGTGCCAGCAGTTCTGGGACAGGGGCAAAGGGGCAGTACTTC. Based on the CDR3 plus reference TRBV28 and TRBJ2-7, the full variable domain is DVKVTQSSRYLVKRTGEKVFLECVQDMDHENMFWYRQDPGLGLRLIYFSYDVKMKEKGDIPEGYSVSREKKERFSLILESASTNQTSMYLCASSSGTGAKGQYFGPGTRLTVT.

The chain joins TRBV5-1 to TRBJ1-3; possibly TRBD1 for D (5 bases). With 0 bases removed from V and 0 bases from J, the gap between germline ends came to 10 bases. The germline V gene has CDR1 SGHRS and CDR2 YFSETQ. This CDR3 has 16 amino acids. The CDR3 nucleotides are TGCGCCAGCAGCTTGGGGTCTCAGGGCTCTGGAAACACCATATATTTT. It yields the protein CASSLGSQGSGNTIYF.

V gene TRBV28 combines with J gene TRBJ2-7; 10 nucleotides agree with TRBD1. Unmatched junction bases numbered 4, after V lost 4 bases and J lost 1 base. Germline V gene sequence: CDR1 MDHEN, CDR2 SYDVKM. The length of the CDR3 is 15 residues. CDR3 loop: CASSSGQGESYEQYF. The CDR3 DNA reads TGTGCCAGCAGTTCCGGACAGGGGGAGTCCTACGAGCAGTACTTC.

V and J are TRBV4-1 and TRBJ2-5, with 8 nucleotides matching TRBD1. Germline CDR1 is MGHRA and CDR2 is YSYEKL. This CDR3 comprises 16 residues. V trimming: 3 bases; J trimming: 7 bases; junction bases outside the gene matches: 13. The DNA for the CDR3 is TGCGCCAGCAGCCATCGGGGAGACAGGGGCGCGGGGACCCAGTACTTC. It yields the protein CASSHRGDRGAGTQYF.

This chain uses TRBV7-2 with TRBJ1-3; 9 bases map to TRBD1. This CDR3 has 15 residues. V trimming: 3 bases; J trimming: 2 bases; junction bases outside the gene matches: 2. The germline V gene encodes CDR1 SGHTA and CDR2 FQGNSA. The DNA for the CDR3 is TGTGCCAGCAGCTTCCGACAGGGGGCTGGAAACACCATATATTTT. It yields the protein CASSFRQGAGNTIYF.

This chain links TRBV7-8 with TRBJ1-3; TRBD1 aligns across 8 bases. Germline CDR1 SGHVS, CDR2 FQNEAQ. This CDR3 region has 15 residues. The junction had 2 bases not matched to a gene; V was cut back by 0 bases and J by 4 bases. Here the CDR3 reads CASSLAGDRGNTIYF. CDR3 DNA sequence: TGTGCCAGCAGCTTAGCTGGGGACAGGGGAAACACCATATATTTT.

The gene calls are TRBV6-6 and TRBJ1-2; 7 bases align to TRBD1. The germline V gene encodes CDR1 MNHNY and CDR2 SVGAGI (reference sequence). The CDR3 runs to 14 residues. V was clipped by 5 bases and J by 7 bases; unmatched bases: 10. CDR3 bases: TGTGCCAGCAGTATCGGGACCGAGGGGGCTGGCTACACCTTC. As protein: CASSIGTEGAGYTF.

CDR3 nucleotides: TGCGCCAGCAGCGTGGTCCTCTCTGGGGCCAACGTCCTGACTTTC. Protein: CASSVVLSGANVLTF. This chain uses TRBV5-1 with TRBJ2-6; the D is unclear. The CDR3 is made up of 15 amino acids. Germline V gives CDR1 SGHRS, CDR2 YFSETQ. V was pared by 4 bases and J by 0 bases, with 8 bases between.

V is TRBV28 and J is TRBJ2-1, with D perhaps TRBD1 or TRBD2 (7 bases each). V gave up 7 bases and J gave up 12 bases, with 19 bases separating them. CDR1 is MDHEN, CDR2 SYDVKM, per germline. This CDR3 is 13 amino acids long. Here the CDR3 reads CASIQGGSGGQFF. The CDR3 bases are TGTGCCAGCATCCAGGGGGGGAGCGGCGGGCAGTTCTTC.

This clone occurred once. The V call is TRBV7-3, the J call TRBJ2-2, with 9 bases identical to TRBD2. From germline, CDR1 is SGHTA and CDR2 FQGTGA. The CDR3 is 17 residues long. With 0 bases clipped from V and 13 bases from J, the junction kept 15 bases outside the gene matches. The CDR3: CASSLTGAGGEAIRLFF. CDR3 sequence (DNA): TGTGCCAGCAGCTTAACGGGAGCGGGAGGTGAGGCCATCCGGCTGTTTTTT.

This chain connects TRBV5-1 to TRBJ2-3, with 11 bases identical to TRBD2. Per the germline V gene, CDR1 is SGHRS and CDR2 is YFSETQ. The junction had 2 bases not matched to a gene; V was cut back by 4 bases and J by 1 base. CDR3 size: 15 residues. CDR3 DNA: TGCGCCAGCAGCCAACTAGCGGGAGGCACAGATACGCAGTATTTT. It encodes CASSQLAGGTDTQYF.

This clone was counted a single time. The chain recombines TRBV4-2 with TRBJ1-4, with D unclear. This CDR3 contains 14 residues. The germline gives CDR1 LGHNA, CDR2 YNFKEQ. V was clipped by 3 bases and J by 7 bases, with 12 bases between them. The CDR3 DNA sequence: TGTGCCAGCAGCCAGCCCGGAGGCGGTGAAAAACTGTTTTTT. Amino acid sequence: CASSQPGGGEKLFF.

The chain carries TRBV27 and TRBJ2-7; 12 bases are shared with TRBD2. Germline V gene lookup returns CDR1 MNHEY and CDR2 SMNVEV (reference sequence). Trimming cost V 5 bases and J 3 bases; bases outside gene matches: 2. This CDR3 is built from 14 residues. The CDR3 reads CASSGGLAGYEQYF. CDR3 coding DNA: TGTGCCAGCAGTGGGGGACTAGCGGGCTACGAGCAGTACTTC.

The rearrangement joins TRBV19 to TRBJ2-7; D gene unclear. This CDR3 contains 13 residues. Germline assignment: CDR1 LNHDA and CDR2 SQIVND (reference sequence). Trimming pared 1 base from V and 1 base from J, leaving 5 bases between. CDR3 sequence: CASSIGSSYEQYF. CDR3 DNA: TGTGCCAGTAGTATAGGCAGTTCCTACGAGCAGTACTTC.

This chain connects TRBV29-1 to TRBJ2-7; D possibly matches TRBD1 or TRBD2 (6 bases each). Germline V gene lookup returns CDR1 SQVTM and CDR2 ANQGSEA. The V end was cut by 4 bases, the J end by 3 bases, with 13 bases between. The CDR3 length is 13 residues. The CDR3 DNA is TGCAGCGTTGTATGGGGGGCTAACTACGAGCAGTACTTC. Protein sequence: CSVVWGANYEQYF.

The chain has TRBV27 and TRBJ1-5, with D possibly TRBD1 on 5 matching bases. V lost 0 bases, J lost 4 bases, and 10 bases lay in between. The germline V gene has CDR1 MNHEY and CDR2 SMNVEV (reference sequence). The CDR3 is 15 amino acids. CDR3 nucleotides: TGTGCCAGCAGTTTATCACAGGTTCTTAATCAGCCCCAGCATTTT. This translates into CASSLSQVLNQPQHF.

J is TRBJ1-5 and V is TRBV7-9; no reliable D call. The CDR3 has 14 amino acids. V lost 1 base, J lost 3 bases, and 7 bases lay in between. Germline V gene data show CDR1 as SEHNR and CDR2 as FQNEAQ (reference sequence). The CDR3 is CASSLEGSNQPQHF. The DNA of the CDR3 is TGTGCCAGCAGCTTAGAGGGTTCCAATCAGCCCCAGCATTTT.

CDR3 DNA: TGTGTCAGAAGCTCTGTGGACACAGATACGCAGTATTTT. It encodes CVRSSVDTDTQYF. The chain uses TRBV7-5 and TRBJ2-3. TRBV7-5 is classified as a pseudogene. The CDR3 spans 13 residues.

The rearrangement links TRBV25-1 to TRBJ2-7; D perhaps matches TRBD1 (6 bases). The CDR3 totals 16 residues. V shed 5 bases and J shed 1 base, with 18 bases lying between them. Germline assignment: CDR1 MGHDK and CDR2 SYGVNS. DNA of the CDR3: TGTGCCAGCAGTCACCCCCCAGGGGAAGGTTCCTACGAGCAGTACTTC. As protein: CASSHPPGEGSYEQYF.

Only one count was recorded for this clone. The same CDR3 arises from other DNA sequences in this sample as well. The V gene is TRBV2, the J gene TRBJ2-3; perhaps TRBD2 as D (5 bases). Germline V gene lookup returns CDR1 SNHLY and CDR2 FYNNEI. The CDR3 sequence is 12 residues long. Trimming left V 4 bases short and J 4 bases short, with 6 bases between. The CDR3 DNA sequence: TGTGCCAGCAGTGTGGGAGCAGATACGCAGTATTTT. Translating gives CASSVGADTQYF.

The chain employs TRBV7-8 and TRBJ1-2, with TRBD1 identical over 12 bases. V lost 2 bases to trimming and J lost 7 bases; unmatched junction nucleotides: 5. CDR1 and CDR2 (germline): SGHVS, FQNEAQ. This CDR3 spans 15 amino acids. The CDR3, as DNA: TGTGCCAGCAGCTTATCCGGGACAGGGGGCTCTGGCTACACCTTC. This translates into CASSLSGTGGSGYTF. Full variable domain (rest looked up from reference TRBV7-8 and TRBJ1-2): GAGVSQSPRYKVAKRGQDVALRCDPISGHVSLFWYQQALGQGPEFLTYFQNEAQLDKSGLPSDRFFAERPEGSVSTLKIQRTQQEDSAVYLCASSLSGTGGSGYTFGSGTRLTVV.